These 20 T cell receptor beta chains came from one sample sequenced in a study of blood T cells in healthy people across ages (dated by TCRdb to about 2015). Library prep was done by 5' RACE. Sequencing relied on an Illumina HiSeq 2500. A second PCR of about 6 to 12 cycles was run with a J-beta primer mix and a sample-barcoded 5' primer. TCRdb's own reprocessing of the public reads used fastp at Q25 and MiXCR and kept productive beta chains. Entries that share a CDR3 protein sequence are merged under the most common genes and DNA. Present in this sample are about 760,000 distinct CDR3 sequences, 25% of which were seen just once. The ten largest clones take up 9.4% of the sample. This same sample was also part of a study on T cells of mothers and their children.

The sequenced material came from blood. The receptors were gathered from a boy aged 10-17 years in good health.

The J gene is TRBJ2-3, the V gene TRBV28; 12 bases agree with TRBD1. Germline trimming cut 3 bases from V and 4 bases from J; bases unmatched to any gene: 5. CDR1 is MDHEN and CDR2 is SYDVKM in the germline V gene. The CDR3 length is 16 residues. CDR3 sequence: CASSFPGTGGPDTQYF. Here the CDR3 DNA reads TGTGCCAGCAGTTTTCCTGGGACAGGGGGCCCAGATACGCAGTATTTT.

This clonotype was counted between two and nine times. The CDR3 protein is CASSLLQGANNEQFF. CDR3 sequence (DNA): TGTGCCAGCAGCTTACTACAGGGGGCAAACAATGAGCAGTTCTTC. This chain links TRBV7-9 with TRBJ2-5, with TRBD1 identical over 9 bases. The end of the DNA fits TRBJ2-1 better, so the J call may be wrong. This CDR3 has 15 residues. CDR1 SEHNR and CDR2 FQNEAQ come from the germline V gene (reference sequence).

Here the CDR3 DNA reads TGTGCCACCAGTGGAGGGGGCAACTACAATCAGCCCCAGCATTTT. This translates into CATSGGGNYNQPQHF. The gene calls are TRBV24-1 and TRBJ1-5, with 7 nucleotides matching TRBD1. V trimming: 5 bases; J trimming: 3 bases; junction bases outside the gene matches: 6. This CDR3 region has 15 residues. Germline values: CDR1 KGHDR, CDR2 SFDVKD.

The chain couples TRBV4-1 to TRBJ2-7; D gene ambiguous. Germline CDR1 MGHRA, CDR2 YSYEKL. Deletions cut 1 base from V and 3 bases from J, with 13 bases between. The CDR3 is 15 residues long. The CDR3 bases are TGCGCCAGCAGCCAAGGGGCAGGATCAAACTACGAGCAGTACTTC. Translated, it gives CASSQGAGSNYEQYF.

In its sample, this clonotype was seen a few times. The rearrangement joins TRBV5-1 to TRBJ2-6; D ambiguous. Trimming pared 7 bases from V and 0 bases from J, leaving 14 bases between. This CDR3 comprises 16 residues. Germline lookup yields CDR1 SGHRS and CDR2 YFSETQ. CDR3 sequence: CASDVGRPSGANVLTF. The CDR3 DNA sequence: TGCGCCAGCGATGTGGGCCGGCCCTCTGGGGCCAACGTCCTGACTTTC.

The CDR3 region is CASSQGSGTNTQYF. CDR3 in DNA: TGTGCCAGCAGCCAAGGTAGCGGGACGAATACGCAGTATTTT. The chain employs TRBV3-1 and TRBJ2-3; 8 nucleotides line up with TRBD2. CDR1 and CDR2 (germline): LGHDT, YNNKEL (reference sequence). The CDR3 covers 14 residues. The J segment lost 7 bases and the V segment lost 1 base, leaving 4 bases of the junction unmatched.

This clonotype has just a few counts. The rearrangement joins TRBV9 to TRBJ1-2, with TRBD1 as a possible D gene (5 bases). V shed 0 bases and J shed 6 bases, with 12 bases lying between them. Germline V CDR1 and CDR2: SGDLS, YYNGEE. CDR3 length: 14 amino acids. DNA of the CDR3: TGTGCCAGCAGCGTAGGGGCAGGGAACGATGGCTACACCTTC. It translates to CASSVGAGNDGYTF.

The rearrangement links TRBV5-1 to TRBJ2-3; D gene unclear. The CDR3 contains 14 residues. With 5 bases removed from V and 0 bases from J, the gap between germline ends came to 10 bases. Germline values: CDR1 SGHRS, CDR2 YFSETQ. The CDR3 DNA reads as TGCGCCAGCAGTTTTAAGGAGAGCACAGATACGCAGTATTTT. Its protein product is CASSFKESTDTQYF.

This rearrangement joins TRBV12-3 or TRBV12-4 to TRBJ1-2; a possible D gene is TRBD1 (6 bases). This CDR3 has 14 residues. With 8 bases removed from V and 5 bases from J, the gap between germline ends came to 18 bases. This CDR3 is CASGRILRGYGYTF. In nucleotides, the CDR3 is TGTGCCAGCGGCCGGATACTAAGGGGGTATGGCTACACCTTC.

This clonotype was detected only a few times. The J gene is TRBJ1-4, the V gene TRBV29-1, with D unresolved. The CDR3 loop spans 14 amino acids. Between the trimmed V and J ends, which lost 0 bases and 5 bases, there was a span of 10 bases. The germline V gene has CDR1 SQVTM and CDR2 ANQGSEA. CDR3 coding DNA: TGCAGCGTTGAAGAGGCCAGCAAAAATGAAAAACTGTTTTTT. Translation gives CSVEEASKNEKLFF.

V gene TRBV29-1 combines with J gene TRBJ2-7; 7 nucleotides agree with TRBD1. V was clipped by 5 bases and J by 1 base; unmatched bases: 2. CDR3 length equals 12 residues. Germline V CDR1 and CDR2: SQVTM, ANQGSEA. The CDR3 nucleotides are TGCAGCGTTAAGACAGGGTCCTACGAGCAGTACTTC. It specifies CSVKTGSYEQYF.

V and J are TRBV7-2 and TRBJ2-5; the D is unclear. Germline assignment: CDR1 SGHTA and CDR2 FQGNSA. The CDR3 is 13 amino acids. The V gene lost 1 base and the J gene lost 5 bases, with 8 bases spanning the gap. The CDR3 bases are TGTGCCAGCAGCTTAGTAGATTATGAGACCCAGTACTTC. Its protein is CASSLVDYETQYF.

This sequence joins TRBV7-2 and TRBJ1-4; D remains unclear. The CDR3 has 15 residues. V was trimmed by 3 bases and J by 8 bases, leaving 16 bases between them. Looked up from germline, CDR1 is SGHTA and CDR2 is FQGNSA. CDR3 loop: CASSFKPDGLEKLFF. The DNA for the CDR3 is TGTGCCAGCAGCTTCAAGCCGGACGGGTTGGAAAAACTGTTTTTT.

This clonotype was counted between two and nine times. This sequence joins TRBV7-8 and TRBJ1-2, with TRBD1 matching 11 bases. Germline CDR1 is SGHVS and CDR2 is FQNEAQ. J was trimmed by 3 bases and V by 3 bases; bases with no gene match: 9. The length of the CDR3 is 17 residues. The CDR3 region has the DNA TGTGCCAGCAGCTTTAGTTTGGGGACAGGGGGAGACTATGGCTACACCTTC. Its translation is CASSFSLGTGGDYGYTF.

As DNA, the CDR3 is TGCAGTGCTAGATTGCGGGACCGAGGTCTCGAGCAGTACTTC. Amino acids: CSARLRDRGLEQYF. V gene TRBV20-1 combines with J gene TRBJ2-7, with D possibly being TRBD2 (6 bases). This CDR3 has 14 amino acids. With 2 bases removed from V and 6 bases from J, the gap between germline ends came to 17 bases. Germline-derived CDR1 and CDR2 are DFQATT and SNEGSKA (reference sequence).

This clonotype was picked up a small number of times. Germline is not matched at one junction end, which may reflect a read error. V usage is TRBV7-8 and J usage is TRBJ2-2, with D unclear. The CDR3 consists of 11 residues. Per the germline V gene, CDR1 is SGHVS and CDR2 is FQNEAQ. Written as DNA, the CDR3 is TGCGCCAGCAGCAATCCCGGGGAGCTGTTTTTT. Encoded protein: CASSNPGELFF.

The chain recombines TRBV7-6 with TRBJ2-5; tentatively, D is TRBD1 or TRBD2 (5 bases each). The J call is doubtful: the DNA matches TRBJ2-1 better. Germline V gives CDR1 SGHVS, CDR2 FNYEAQ. The CDR3 length is 14 residues. The CDR3 nucleotides are TGTGCCAGCAGCTTAGGCCAGGGAGTTGTCGGGCAGTTCTTC. Its protein is CASSLGQGVVGQFF.

This clonotype was recorded a few times. The CDR3 DNA reads TGCGCCAGCAGTGAGTCTTCTGGGGACACTGAAGCTTTCTTT. It specifies CASSESSGDTEAFF. This chain links TRBV10-1 with TRBJ1-1; D is ambiguous. Germline V gene sequence: CDR1 WNHNN, CDR2 SYGVQD (reference sequence). Trimming took 0 bases from V and 3 from J, leaving 8 bases between them. This CDR3 is 14 amino acids long.

The J gene is TRBJ2-6, the V gene TRBV2; D perhaps matches TRBD1 (6 bases). The V gene's germline CDR1 is SNHLY and CDR2 FYNNEI. The V end lost 4 bases, the J end lost 11 bases, and 15 bases lay between the germline ends. CDR3 length: 14 amino acids. The CDR3 nucleotides are TGTGCCAGCAGTGGGCAGGGGCACGCCCACGTCCTGACTTTC. It is translated as CASSGQGHAHVLTF.

This clonotype has just a few counts. The rearrangement joins TRBV11-3 to TRBJ2-5, with D maybe TRBD1 (6 bases). CDR1 SGHNT and CDR2 YENEEA come from the germline V gene. Trimming took off 3 bases at V and 1 base at J, with 12 bases between the two ends. The CDR3 is 15 amino acids. CDR3 sequence reads: CASSFSRTVQETQYF. The DNA of the CDR3 is TGTGCCAGCAGCTTCTCTCGGACAGTCCAAGAGACCCAGTACTTC.